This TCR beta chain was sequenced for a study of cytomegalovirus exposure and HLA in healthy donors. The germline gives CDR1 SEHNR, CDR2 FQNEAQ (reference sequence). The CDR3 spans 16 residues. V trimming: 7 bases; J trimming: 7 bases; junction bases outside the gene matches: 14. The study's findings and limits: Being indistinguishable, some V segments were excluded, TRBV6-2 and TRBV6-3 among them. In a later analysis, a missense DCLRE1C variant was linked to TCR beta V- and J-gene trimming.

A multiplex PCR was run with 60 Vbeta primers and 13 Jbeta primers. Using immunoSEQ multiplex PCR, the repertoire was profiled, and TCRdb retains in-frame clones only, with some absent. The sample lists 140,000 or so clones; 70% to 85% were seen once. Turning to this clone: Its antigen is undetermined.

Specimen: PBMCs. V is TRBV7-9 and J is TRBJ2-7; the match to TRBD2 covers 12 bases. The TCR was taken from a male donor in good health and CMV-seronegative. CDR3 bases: TGTGCCAGCACCTCGGCGGGGCTAGCGGGAGGGTCGGAGCAGTACTTC. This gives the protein CASTSAGLAGGSEQYF.